Below, 13 T cell receptor beta chains from the same sample are listed, as sequenced in a study of shared clonotypes between healthy human individuals. The repertoire was sequenced with immunoSEQ multiplex PCR; TCRdb's copy has only in-frame clones and lacks some. Of roughly 500,000 clones in the sample, approximately 81% were seen once. The source material was PBMCs. The source of these receptors is a woman in her 40s in good health. Some clones in this sample may be carry-over from other donors' samples.

Notes on this clone: This likely stems from a read error, as it lies one base from a far larger clone. As the CDR3 is not closed by the conserved phenylalanine or tryptophan, this likely results from a read error. The rearrangement uses TRBV11-1 and TRBJ2-6; D might be TRBD1 (6 bases). CDR3 length equals 15 residues. Per the germline V gene, CDR1 is SGHAT and CDR2 is FQDESV (reference sequence). V gave up 6 bases and J gave up 1 base, with 10 bases separating them. The DNA of the CDR3 is TGTGCCAGCAGACAAACAGGGTCTGGGGCCAACGTCCTGACTTTA. This sequence encodes CASRQTGSGANVLTL.

The gene calls are TRBV18 and TRBJ2-5, with D unclear. The CDR3 is 15 amino acids. Between the trimmed V and J ends, which lost 0 bases and 2 bases, there was a span of 10 bases. Germline CDR1 reads KGHSH; CDR2 reads LQKENI. In nucleotides, the CDR3 is TGTGCCAGCTCACCACCACACAGACCTCAAGAGACCCAGTACTTC. This codes for CASSPPHRPQETQYF.

This rearrangement joins TRBV6-1 to TRBJ1-4; 7 nucleotides line up with TRBD1. With V trimmed by 3 bases and J by 8 bases, 6 bases remained unmatched. This CDR3 has 14 residues. The germline gives CDR1 MNHNS, CDR2 SASEGT. This CDR3 reads CASSEIDRAEKLFF. The CDR3 DNA sequence: TGTGCCAGCAGTGAGATCGACAGGGCCGAAAAACTGTTTTTT.

This clone showed up just once. The chain has TRBV27 and TRBJ1-5; D is perhaps TRBD1 (5 bases). This CDR3 spans 14 amino acids. The germline V gene has CDR1 MNHEY and CDR2 SMNVEV (reference sequence). Trimming removed 8 bases at V and 2 bases at J, with 13 bases between. The CDR3 coding sequence is TGTGCCAGCGCCAGGGATGGTGGCAATCAGCCCCAGCATTTT. It is translated as CASARDGGNQPQHF.

In its sample, this clone was seen once. The gene calls are TRBV5-1 and TRBJ1-4; no reliable D call. Germline loops: CDR1 SGHRS, CDR2 YFSETQ. The CDR3 totals 12 residues. The V end was cut by 0 bases, the J end by 16 bases, with 13 bases between. The CDR3 loop is CASSLESGERFF. In DNA, the CDR3 is TGCGCCAGCAGCTTGGAGAGTGGGGAACGGTTTTTT.

V usage is TRBV28 and J usage is TRBJ2-1; weak D call: TRBD2 (7 bases). The CDR3 loop spans 16 amino acids. Germline assignment: CDR1 MDHEN and CDR2 SYDVKM. The V gene lost 5 bases and the J gene lost 7 bases, with 21 bases spanning the gap. The CDR3, as DNA: TGTGCCAGCAGTCCCCTAGGCGGGGGCGTTGGGAATGAGCAGTTCTTC. Its translation is CASSPLGGGVGNEQFF.

The chain couples TRBV7-3 to TRBJ2-1; D tentatively fits TRBD1 or TRBD2 (5 bases each). V dropped 3 bases and J dropped 2 bases, with 11 bases sitting between them. Per the germline V gene, CDR1 is SGHTA and CDR2 is FQGTGA. CDR3 size: 15 residues. CDR3 DNA: TGTGCCAGCAGCTTGGGGGAGCGGACCTACAATGAGCAGTTCTTC. This encodes CASSLGERTYNEQFF.

The chain combines TRBV14 with TRBJ1-4, with D perhaps TRBD1 (6 bases). Germline loops: CDR1 SGHDN, CDR2 FVKESK. V lost 3 bases and J lost 3, with 8 bases in between. This CDR3 has 14 residues. The CDR3, as DNA: TGTGCCAGCAGCCAGGACAGAGCTAATGAAAAACTGTTTTTT. Its protein product is CASSQDRANEKLFF.

The chain combines TRBV5-6 with TRBJ1-2; no definite D call. This CDR3 has 12 amino acids. Per germline, CDR1 SGHDT and CDR2 YYEEEE. V lost 0 bases and J 8 bases, leaving 8 bases between the germline ends. The CDR3 is CASSLDPLGYTF. For the CDR3, the DNA is TGTGCCAGCAGCTTGGACCCCCTGGGCTACACCTTC.

Comment on this clone: A much larger clone is a single base away; this may be a read error. Additional DNA sequences in this sample encode the identical CDR3. This sequence joins TRBV5-5 and TRBJ2-3; a possible D gene is TRBD1 (6 bases). The CDR3 has 14 amino acids. Germline V lookup: CDR1 SGHKS, CDR2 YYEKEE (reference sequence). The CDR3 sequence is CASSRGQSTDTQYF. In DNA, the CDR3 is TGTGCCAGCAGCAGAGGACAGTCCACAGATACACAGTATTTT.

As concerns this clone: One base away lies a much larger clone, so this may be a sequencing read error. The V and J genes are TRBV9 and TRBJ2-6; 7 bases match TRBD1. The CDR3 has 18 amino acids. Germline V CDR1 and CDR2: SGDLS, YYNGEE. Written as DNA, the CDR3 is TGTGCCAGCAGCGTAGCCGGGACAGCTCACTCTAGGGCCAACGTCCTGACTTTC. As protein: CASSVAGTAHSRANVLTF.

The V gene is TRBV7-6, the J gene TRBJ1-3; D is possibly TRBD1 (5 bases). The CDR3 has 14 amino acids. Germline CDR1 is SGHVS and CDR2 is FNYEAQ. The V end lost 4 bases, the J end lost 4 bases, and 11 bases lay between the germline ends. Written as DNA, the CDR3 is TGTGCCAGCAGCTCCAGGGCAGAAGGAAACACCATATATTTT. It specifies CASSSRAEGNTIYF.

This sequence joins TRBV5-1 and TRBJ2-1; D ambiguous. Per the germline V gene, CDR1 is SGHRS and CDR2 is YFSETQ. The length of the CDR3 is 20 residues. Trimming left V 2 bases short and J 2 bases short, with 26 bases between. CDR3 sequence (DNA): TGCGCCAGCAGCTTCAGGAAGAAGTACCCTACTCGATCAACCTACAATGAGCAGTTCTTC. Translating gives CASSFRKKYPTRSTYNEQFF.